A single T cell receptor beta chain is shown here with its context. A much larger clone is a single base away; this may be a read error. This record comes from a study of T cells in Graves' hyperthyroidism and ophthalmopathy. For the study at large: Prior to any treatment, at the point of initial diagnosis, peripheral blood was collected.

V was clipped by 3 bases and J by 3 bases, with 11 bases between them. Germline-derived CDR1 and CDR2 are MDHEN and SYDVKM. This CDR3 is 14 amino acids long. RNA transcripts were the template for amplifying TCR beta CDR3 regions. When the TCR CDR3 underwent first-round RT-PCR, the HTBI primer set was used. TCRdb fed the multiplex PCR reads into MiXCR, producing one record per CDR3 protein. The sample lists around 350,000 distinct CDR3 sequences, 25% occurring once. The sequence came from a man aged 45-65 years with Graves' hyperthyroidism. This sequence joins TRBV28 and TRBJ1-1; D is undetermined. The sample comprised blood. DNA for the CDR3: TGTGCCAGCAGTTTTTTGAGTTCGGACACTGAAGCTTTCTTT. As protein: CASSFLSSDTEAFF.